This TCR beta chain emerged from a study of T cells in Graves' hyperthyroidism and ophthalmopathy. Study findings and constraints: Progression to ophthalmopathy was predicted a median of roughly seven months early. Blood also showed most of the thyroid clonotypes that were expanded above 0.001.

Turning to this clonotype: No antigen is known for it.

RNA transcripts yielded amplified TCR beta CDR3 regions. Researchers ran a first-round RT-PCR on the TCR CDR3 using the HTBI primer set. In TCRdb, the multiplex PCR reads were re-called with MiXCR into one record per CDR3 protein. The sample records hundreds of thousands of distinct CDR3 sequences, 45% being singletons. The CDR3 has 17 residues. Per germline, CDR1 MNHEY and CDR2 SVGAGI. The junction had 10 bases not matched to a gene; V was cut back by 2 bases and J by 5 bases. The diagnostic basis comprised clinical symptoms, serum thyroxine and TRAb, thyroid ultrasound and orbital computed tomography.

This clonotype was obtained from an adult man with Graves' disease, either hyperthyroidism or ophthalmopathy (not recorded which). The sample consisted of peripheral blood or thyroid tissue (not recorded which). The V and J genes are TRBV6-5 and TRBJ2-2; TRBD1 agrees at 8 bases. The CDR3 region is CASSYRPGTGRTGELFF. DNA of the CDR3: TGTGCCAGCAGTTACCGCCCCGGGACAGGAAGGACCGGGGAGCTGTTTTTT.